This is a list of T cell receptor beta chains from one sample in a study of coeliac disease. Using immunoSEQ multiplex PCR, the repertoire was profiled, and TCRdb retains in-frame clones only, with some absent. The sample records 5,400 or so clones, approximately 54% being singletons. The specimen sequenced was intraepithelial lymphocytes from the gut. The receptors come from a woman aged 30 to 39 with active celiac disease. Each CDR3 is given with its conserved first and last residue. D genes are given only for firm matches. The size field is filled for only some rows; it gives once, few, many or a size class.

TRBV2	few	TRBJ2-7	.	TGTGCCAGCAGTGGAGGGAACGAGCAGTACTTC	CASSGGNEQYF
TRBV7-2	.	TRBJ2-7	TRBD1	TGTGCCAGCAGCTTAGTGGGGACAGGTCTCTCCGAGCAGTACTTC	CASSLVGTGLSEQYF
TRBV25-1	.	TRBJ1-2	.	TGTGCCAGCAGTGAAGGGAGGGAAGGAGGCTATGGCTACACCTTC	CASSEGREGGYGYTF
TRBV6-1	.	TRBJ1-5	.	TGTGCCAGCAGTGAACATGGACAGTTTGCTCAGCCCCAGCATTTT	CASSEHGQFAQPQHF
TRBV28	few	TRBJ2-1	TRBD2	TGTGCCAGCAACCCTAGCGGGGGGAATGAGCAGTTCTTC	CASNPSGGNEQFF
TRBV19	.	TRBJ2-1	.	TGTGCCAGTAGTATATACAGGGAAGAGTTGAATGAGCAGTTCTTC	CASSIYREELNEQFF
TRBV13	.	TRBJ2-1	.	TGTGCCAGCAGCTTAGGAGGGGGGGGCCCGTCCTACAATGAGCAGTTCTTC	CASSLGGGGPSYNEQFF
TRBV11-2	.	TRBJ2-7	.	TGTGCCAGCAGCCCTAGTATGGACAGCTACGAGCAGTACTTC	CASSPSMDSYEQYF
TRBV10-3	.	TRBJ1-1	.	TGTGCCATGCGGGTCGATATGAACACTGAAGCTTTCTTT	CAMRVDMNTEAFF
TRBV5-1	.	TRBJ2-1	TRBD2	TGCGCCAGCAGCTTGGCAGCTAGCGGGGAACAGCAGTTCTTC	CASSLAASGEQQFF
TRBV11-3	.	TRBJ2-7	TRBD1	TGTGCCAGCAGCTTAGATTACGGGACAGCACCGGCCGAGCAGTACTTC	CASSLDYGTAPAEQYF
TRBV9	.	TRBJ2-1	TRBD2	TGTGCCAGCAGCGCAATAGCGGGACCCTACAATGAGCAGTTCTTC	CASSAIAGPYNEQFF
TRBV28	.	TRBJ1-2	.	TGTGCCAGCAGCCCCGCGGGGGACCCGGGGGACTATGGCTACACCTTC	CASSPAGDPGDYGYTF
TRBV4-2	medium-sized	TRBJ2-7	.	TGTGCCAGCAGCCAAGTCGGTGGGAGGTACGAGCAGTACTTC	CASSQVGGRYEQYF
TRBV6-5	.	TRBJ2-2	.	TGTGCCAGCAGGAATTCGGTCACCGGGGAGCTGTTTTTT	CASRNSVTGELFF
TRBV6-5	few	TRBJ2-1	.	TGTGCCAGCACAATGGACTCGGATTACAATGAGCAGTTCTTC	CASTMDSDYNEQFF
TRBV4-3	.	TRBJ1-1	.	TGCGCCAGCAGCCAAGATGGGCGACAGGTTTACACTGAAGCTTTCTTT	CASSQDGRQVYTEAFF
TRBV29-1	.	TRBJ1-2	.	TGCAGCGTCGGACAGATCGGCTACACCTTC	CSVGQIGYTF
TRBV28	medium-sized	TRBJ2-1	.	TGTGCCAGCAGTTTATCCGTCCGCAATGAGCAGTTCTTC	CASSLSVRNEQFF
TRBV29-1	.	TRBJ2-5	.	TGCAGCGTTGAAGGGGACACCTCTGGGGAGACCCAGTACTTC	CSVEGDTSGETQYF
TRBV6-5	.	TRBJ1-1	TRBD1	TGTGCCAGCAGCCTACAAGACAGGGCGGGCTCTGAAGCTTTCTTT	CASSLQDRAGSEAFF
TRBV7-9	.	TRBJ2-3	TRBD2	TGTGCCAGCAGCATACTAGGCGGGGGGGCGAGAGATACGCAGTATTTT	CASSILGGGARDTQYF
TRBV27	.	TRBJ1-6	.	TGTGCCAGCAGTTTAAGGGGTAACGGGCCCCTCCACTTT	CASSLRGNGPLHF